This TCR beta chain was found in a study of regulatory T cells in long-lasting Graves disease. According to the study, TCR beta libraries were built with iRepertoire HTBI primers and CDR3-region Arm-PCR. TCRdb recomputed calls from the multiplex PCR reads with MiXCR, one row per CDR3 protein. The repertoire holds hundreds of thousands of distinct CDR3 sequences, less than 20% seen once, with approximately 21% in the top ten. The CDR3 contains 16 residues. The germline V gene encodes CDR1 ENHRY and CDR2 SYGVKD. The V and J ends lost 3 bases and 5 bases, in that order; junction bases with no gene match: 8. Indicated time point: newly diagnosed GD, antithyroid drugs for less than 3 months. The TCR library was made from RNA extracted from PBMCs. This clonotype was detected ten times or more.

The sample here was peripheral blood mononuclear cells (PBMCs), taken at new diagnosis, from a patient treated with antithyroid drugs. The source is a female donor with Graves disease. The chain carries TRBV10-3 and TRBJ2-2; 8 bases match TRBD2. The CDR3: CAISEYRAGETGELFF. DNA for the CDR3: TGTGCCATCAGTGAATACCGAGCGGGGGAAACCGGGGAGCTGTTTTTT.